These 26 T cell receptor beta chains share one sample of origin, sequenced in a study of blood T cell repertoires in COVID-19. Assay: immunoSEQ multiplex PCR; the TCRdb copy retains only in-frame clones and omits some. The sample holds approximately 190,000 clones; around 80% are singletons and the top ten take around 21%. The sample taken for sequencing was peripheral blood. Receptors were obtained from a human donor in a cohort sampled during active COVID-19.

V gene TRBV6-1 combines with J gene TRBJ1-2; TRBD1 agrees at 7 bases. The CDR3 has 15 amino acids. The V segment lost 2 bases and the J segment 7 bases; nucleotides outside the gene matches: 10. CDR1 MNHNS and CDR2 SASEGT come from the germline V gene. The CDR3 sequence is CASSETGRQGSGYTF. As DNA, the CDR3 is TGTGCCAGCAGTGAAACGGGACGACAGGGTAGTGGCTACACCTTC.

The chain is built from TRBV5-1 and TRBJ2-7; a weak D match, TRBD2 (5 bases). Germline CDR1 and CDR2: SGHRS and YFSETQ. The CDR3 contains 14 residues. Trimming took 2 bases from V and 5 from J, leaving 14 bases between them. In DNA, the CDR3 is TGCGCCAGCAGCTTAGTGGACTTAAAGGACGAGCAGTACTTC. Translation: CASSLVDLKDEQYF.

The chain couples TRBV12-3 or TRBV12-4 to TRBJ1-2; TRBD1 is a possible D gene (6 bases). CDR3 length: 12 amino acids. Deletions cut 3 bases from V and 8 bases from J, with 10 bases between. CDR3 in amino acids: CASSLGGLGYTF. DNA for the CDR3: TGTGCCAGCAGTTTGGGGGGGCTAGGCTACACCTTC.

This clone came up once. The chain couples TRBV5-4 to TRBJ2-3; a weak D match, TRBD2 (6 bases). V lost 0 bases and J 0 bases, leaving 11 bases between the germline ends. Germline V gene data show CDR1 as SGHNT and CDR2 as YYREEE (reference sequence). The CDR3 covers 16 residues. In DNA, the CDR3 is TGTGCCAGCAGCTTGGGTGCGGCGGGAAGCACAGATACGCAGTATTTT. This translates into CASSLGAAGSTDTQYF.

This clone has a single count. The V call is TRBV3-1 (or the pseudogene TRBV3-2), the J call TRBJ1-2; TRBD1 matches 8 bases. The CDR3 runs 13 residues. V dropped 2 bases and J dropped 14; count of bases not matched to a gene: 10. The germline gives CDR1 LGHDT, CDR2 YNNKEL (reference sequence). This CDR3 is CASSQSQQGARTF. The CDR3 DNA reads TGTGCCAGCAGCCAATCCCAGCAGGGGGCGAGGACCTTC.

The rearrangement links TRBV18 to TRBJ2-2, with D tentatively TRBD1 (6 bases). The ends were cut back, 4 bases at V and 5 bases at J, with 11 bases in the middle. The germline CDR1 and CDR2 sequences are KGHSH and LQKENI. This CDR3 has 14 amino acids. CDR3 region: CASSLLQGTGELFF. CDR3 nucleotide sequence: TGTGCCAGCTCACTCTTACAGGGAACCGGGGAGCTGTTTTTT.

This chain uses TRBV11-2 with TRBJ2-5; 10 bases are shared with TRBD2. Germline V gives CDR1 SGHAT, CDR2 FQNNGV. Unmatched junction bases numbered 8, after V lost 5 bases and J lost 5 bases. CDR3 size: 15 residues. Here the CDR3 reads CASSPLAGVGETQYF. The CDR3 DNA is TGTGCCAGCAGCCCCCTAGCGGGGGTAGGGGAGACCCAGTACTTC.

V gene TRBV5-4 combines with J gene TRBJ1-4; D gene uncertain. The length of the CDR3 is 15 residues. Germline loops: CDR1 SGHNT, CDR2 YYREEE (reference sequence). Trimming stripped 4 bases from V and 0 bases from J, with 10 bases between. CDR3 nucleotide sequence: TGTGCCAGCAGCCGACGAGGGACAACTAATGAAAAACTGTTTTTT. This sequence encodes CASSRRGTTNEKLFF.

The CDR3, as DNA: TGTGCCAGCAGTGACGGGGCAGGCTATGGCTACACCTTC. Translation gives CASSDGAGYGYTF. This chain links TRBV6-4 with TRBJ1-2, with D possibly being TRBD1 (5 bases). The length of the CDR3 is 13 residues. CDR1 and CDR2 from the germline V gene are MRHNA and SNTAGT. Trimming stripped 2 bases from V and 4 bases from J, with 8 bases between.

The DNA of the CDR3 is TGTGCCAGCAGCGAGACCAGACTAGCCAAAAACATTCAGTACTTC. Amino acid sequence: CASSETRLAKNIQYF. This chain links TRBV2 with TRBJ2-4; D remains ambiguous. The CDR3 runs 15 residues. V lost 6 bases and J lost 0, with 12 bases in between. The germline V gene encodes CDR1 SNHLY and CDR2 FYNNEI.

This chain links TRBV27 with TRBJ1-5, with D uncertain. Germline CDR1 and CDR2: MNHEY and SMNVEV (reference sequence). V was clipped by 3 bases and J by 0 bases, with 9 bases between them. CDR3 length: 15 residues. Here the CDR3 reads CASSLYGSSNQPQHF. DNA of the CDR3: TGTGCCAGCAGTTTGTACGGGAGTAGCAATCAGCCCCAGCATTTT.

The rearrangement links TRBV7-9 to TRBJ1-2; TRBD1 is a possible D gene (6 bases). Germline V lookup: CDR1 SEHNR, CDR2 FQNEAQ (reference sequence). The CDR3 is made up of 17 amino acids. V gave up 3 bases and J gave up 3 bases, with 20 bases separating them. This CDR3 reads CASSFIPQGGRDYGYTF. For the CDR3, the DNA is TGTGCCAGCAGCTTCATTCCACAGGGTGGTCGAGACTATGGCTACACCTTC.

The chain joins TRBV19 to TRBJ1-5, with 9 bases identical to TRBD1. This CDR3 comprises 15 residues. Losses at the gene ends were 4 bases for V and 3 bases for J; bases not matched to a gene: 4. CDR1 is LNHDA and CDR2 is SQIVND in the germline V gene (reference sequence). DNA of the CDR3: TGTGCCAGTAGTAGCACAGGGGGCAACAATCAGCCCCAGCATTTT. Translated, it gives CASSSTGGNNQPQHF.

CDR3 sequence reads: CASSQGQQYGYTF. The CDR3 DNA reads as TGTGCCAGCAGTCAGGGACAACAGTATGGCTACACCTTC. The genes are TRBV28 and TRBJ1-2; maybe TRBD1 (6 bases). The CDR3 sequence is 13 residues long. The V gene lost 5 bases and the J gene lost 5 bases, with 12 bases spanning the gap. Germline loops: CDR1 MDHEN, CDR2 SYDVKM.

This clone was observed a few times. The chain uses TRBV7-6 and TRBJ1-6, with D possibly matching TRBD1 (5 bases). This CDR3 comprises 13 residues. V lost 6 bases and J 8 bases, leaving 11 bases between the germline ends. Germline CDR1 SGHVS, CDR2 FNYEAQ. CDR3 amino acids: CASRDSAHSPLHF. The CDR3 coding sequence is TGTGCCAGCAGAGACAGCGCTCATTCACCCCTCCACTTT.

V gene TRBV7-2 combines with J gene TRBJ1-6; 8 bases fit TRBD1. The CDR3 totals 15 residues. Losses at the gene ends were 5 bases for V and 6 bases for J; bases not matched to a gene: 6. Looked up from germline, CDR1 is SGHTA and CDR2 is FQGNSA. The chain's CDR3 is CASSRPTGVNSPLHF. The CDR3 bases are TGTGCCAGCAGCCGTCCGACAGGGGTTAATTCACCCCTCCACTTT.

This clone was seen only a few times. The chain carries TRBV7-6 and TRBJ2-2; perhaps TRBD1 as D (6 bases). The germline gives CDR1 SGHVS, CDR2 FNYEAQ. The ends were cut back, 4 bases at V and 2 bases at J, with 14 bases in the middle. The CDR3 runs to 16 residues. The CDR3 spells CASSSTGSYNTGELFF. CDR3 in DNA: TGTGCCAGCAGCTCCACAGGGTCCTATAACACCGGGGAGCTGTTTTTT.

In its sample, this clone was seen once. The rearrangement links TRBV28 to TRBJ2-7, with D perhaps TRBD2 (5 bases). Trimming cost V 4 bases and J 0 bases, with 13 bases left between them. CDR3 length equals 15 residues. Germline CDR1 is MDHEN and CDR2 is SYDVKM. The CDR3 nucleotides are TGTGCCAGCAGTTGGTGGGTCGGGAACTCCTACGAGCAGTACTTC. Translating gives CASSWWVGNSYEQYF.

CDR3 amino acids: CASSLGGRRKDEQYF. As DNA, the CDR3 is TGCGCCAGCAGCTTGGGCGGTCGGAGGAAGGACGAGCAGTACTTC. The chain couples TRBV5-1 to TRBJ2-7; tentative D call: TRBD2 (5 bases). V was shortened by 0 bases and J by 5 bases, with 15 bases between the two germline ends. CDR1 and CDR2 from the germline V gene are SGHRS and YFSETQ. This CDR3 is 15 amino acids long.

The chain recombines TRBV5-6 with TRBJ2-5; D is perhaps TRBD1 (5 bases). The CDR3 spans 13 residues. Trimming left V 1 base short and J 5 bases short, with 9 bases between. CDR1 SGHDT and CDR2 YYEEEE come from the germline V gene. DNA for the CDR3: TGTGCCAGCAGCTTGCGGTCAGGGGAGACCCAGTACTTC. Its protein product is CASSLRSGETQYF.

V usage is TRBV24-1 and J usage is TRBJ2-1; TRBD1 is a possible D gene (6 bases). The CDR3 runs 15 residues. CDR1 KGHDR and CDR2 SFDVKD come from the germline V gene. V was pared by 3 bases and J by 4 bases, with 12 bases between. The CDR3 coding sequence is TGTGCCACCAGTGATCCCTCGGACAGATACAATGAGCAGTTCTTC. Its translation is CATSDPSDRYNEQFF.

In DNA, the CDR3 is TGTGCCAGCAGCCCGACAGGGATCACCGGGGAGCTGTTTTTT. Amino acid sequence: CASSPTGITGELFF. The rearrangement uses TRBV9 and TRBJ2-2; TRBD1 aligns across 7 bases. This CDR3 contains 14 residues. Germline-derived CDR1 and CDR2 are SGDLS and YYNGEE. V lost 4 bases and J lost 4; bases outside the gene matches: 4.

V is TRBV27 and J is TRBJ2-3, with TRBD1 matching over 8 bases. Germline V gene sequence: CDR1 MNHEY, CDR2 SMNVEV (reference sequence). The CDR3 runs 16 residues. With V trimmed by 1 base and J by 5 bases, 8 bases remained unmatched. The CDR3 DNA reads as TGTGCCAGCAGTTTATTCTCCAGGGGGCGAGGAGATACGCAGTATTTT. This gives the protein CASSLFSRGRGDTQYF.

The chain combines TRBV3-1 (or the pseudogene TRBV3-2) with TRBJ1-1, with D perhaps TRBD1 (5 bases). Germline V gene data show CDR1 as LGHDT and CDR2 as YNNKEL (reference sequence). The CDR3 totals 15 residues. V lost 7 bases and J lost 4, with 19 bases in between. CDR3 in DNA: TGTGCCAGCACCAGACAGAGCGGGTCCGGCACTGAAGCTTTCTTT. Residues: CASTRQSGSGTEAFF.

The gene calls are TRBV30 and TRBJ2-3; TRBD1 might be the D (6 bases). V lost 2 bases to trimming and J lost 1 base, with 13 bases between them. The germline gives CDR1 GTSNPN, CDR2 SVGIG (reference sequence). The length of the CDR3 is 15 residues. The CDR3 reads CAWSRGTYRTDTQYF. CDR3 in DNA: TGTGCCTGGAGTCGAGGGACATACCGCACAGATACGCAGTATTTT.

The chain links TRBV19 to TRBJ1-5; possible D gene TRBD1, 5 bases. This CDR3 spans 13 amino acids. Per the germline V gene, CDR1 is LNHDA and CDR2 is SQIVND (reference sequence). V lost 8 bases, J lost 3 bases, and 11 bases lay in between. The CDR3 here is CASRGGINQPQHF. CDR3 DNA: TGTGCCAGTCGTGGGGGGATCAATCAGCCCCAGCATTTT.